Presented here are 32 T cell receptor beta chains from one specimen sequenced in a study of blood T cell repertoires in COVID-19. Only in-frame clones appear in the TCRdb table, and some are missing; sequencing was by immunoSEQ multiplex PCR. This table holds approximately 68,000 clones, more than 75% found once. Sequencing was performed on peripheral blood. These receptors came from a human donor in a cohort sampled during active COVID-19.

This chain connects TRBV25-1 to TRBJ1-1; tentatively, D is TRBD1 (6 bases). CDR1 is MGHDK, CDR2 SYGVNS, per germline. This CDR3 spans 13 amino acids. V lost 6 bases and J lost 8, with 16 bases in between. CDR3 nucleotides: TGTGCCAGCAGCACAAATCAAGACAGGGAAGCTTTCTTT. Protein: CASSTNQDREAFF.

The gene calls are TRBV12-5 and TRBJ1-5; no clear D. V was clipped by 6 bases and J by 5 bases, with 11 bases between them. CDR1 is LGHNT, CDR2 FRNRAP, per germline. The CDR3 has 13 amino acids. The CDR3 DNA sequence: TGTGCTAGTGGGGAGCTCTTGGATCAGCCCCAGCATTTT. This translates into CASGELLDQPQHF. The full variable domain, completed using reference TRBV12-5 and TRBJ1-5, is DARVTQTPRHKVTEMGQEVTMRCQPILGHNTVFWYRQTMMQGLELLAYFRNRAPLDDSGMPKDRFSAEMPDATLATLKIQPSEPRDSAVYFCASGELLDQPQHFGDGTRLSIL.

This clone appeared a single time. The DNA of the CDR3 is TGTGCCAGCAGTGAACAAGCCCGGGGTTACGAGCAGTACTTC. As protein: CASSEQARGYEQYF. This rearrangement joins TRBV6-1 to TRBJ2-7, with a weak D call TRBD2 (5 bases). V shed 2 bases and J shed 4 bases, with 12 bases lying between them. The CDR3 runs to 14 residues. Germline V lookup: CDR1 MNHNS, CDR2 SASEGT.

In its sample, this clone was seen once. V gene TRBV25-1 combines with J gene TRBJ1-1; D possibly corresponds to TRBD1 (6 bases). V was cut by 9 bases and J by 2 bases, with 19 bases left in between. Germline lookup yields CDR1 MGHDK and CDR2 SYGVNS. The CDR3 has 15 residues. As DNA, the CDR3 is TGTGCCAGGAGTCCGGGACACCCACCCAACACTGAAGCTTTCTTT. The encoded protein is CARSPGHPPNTEAFF.

The J gene is TRBJ1-2, the V gene TRBV5-1, with a tentative D call TRBD1 (5 bases). Trimming removed 3 bases at V and 0 bases at J, with 9 bases between. The length of the CDR3 is 14 residues. Germline loops: CDR1 SGHRS, CDR2 YFSETQ. The CDR3 sequence: CASSSQGPNYGYTF. In DNA form, the CDR3 reads TGCGCCAGCAGCTCCCAGGGCCCTAACTATGGCTACACCTTC.

V gene TRBV29-1 combines with J gene TRBJ2-5; the D gene is possibly TRBD2 (6 bases). The CDR3 sequence is 13 residues long. V was pared by 7 bases and J by 1 base, with 13 bases between. The V gene's germline CDR1 is SQVTM and CDR2 ANQGSEA. Written as DNA, the CDR3 is TGCAGCGCAGGACGGGAGATCCAAGAGACCCAGTACTTC. This encodes CSAGREIQETQYF. Drawing the rest from reference TRBV29-1 and TRBJ2-5, the complete variable domain is SAVISQKPSRDICQRGTSLTIQCQVDSQVTMMFWYRQQPGQSLTLIATANQGSEATYESGFVIDKFPISRPNLTFSTLTVSNMSPEDSSIYLCSAGREIQETQYFGPGTRLLVL.

The V and J genes are TRBV30 and TRBJ1-1, with 8 bases aligning to TRBD1. From germline, CDR1 is GTSNPN and CDR2 SVGIG (reference sequence). This CDR3 has 18 residues. V dropped 2 bases and J dropped 0; count of bases not matched to a gene: 14. Here the CDR3 reads CAWSLPWAGGTVNTEAFF. For the CDR3, the DNA is TGTGCCTGGAGTCTCCCCTGGGCAGGGGGCACGGTGAACACTGAAGCTTTCTTT.

The CDR3 sequence is CASSLRDTEAFF. The CDR3 region has the DNA TGTGCCAGCAGCCTCAGGGATACTGAAGCTTTCTTT. The rearrangement uses TRBV3-1 (or the pseudogene TRBV3-2) and TRBJ1-1; TRBD1 is a possible D gene (5 bases). Germline V lookup: CDR1 LGHDT, CDR2 YNNKEL (reference sequence). The V gene lost 4 bases and the J gene lost 5 bases, with 8 bases spanning the gap. The CDR3 is made up of 12 amino acids.

The rearrangement links TRBV21-1 to TRBJ1-6. TRBV21-1 is deemed a pseudogene. The CDR3 contains 20 residues. CDR3 nucleotides: TGTGCCAGCAACAAAAAAGGGGAAACACGGGGGGGCTACTATAATTCACCCCTCCACTTT. As protein: CASNKKGETRGGYYNSPLHF.

The chain combines TRBV5-6 with TRBJ2-7, with TRBD2 as a possible D gene (6 bases). The ends were cut back, 4 bases at V and 3 bases at J, with 20 bases in the middle. Germline CDR1 SGHDT, CDR2 YYEEEE. This CDR3 contains 16 residues. The CDR3 DNA reads TGTGCCAGCAGCCAACCTCTTACGGGGGACCACTACGAGCAGTACTTC. It is translated as CASSQPLTGDHYEQYF. The variable domain in full, completed from reference TRBV5-6 and TRBJ2-7, reads DAGVTQSPTHLIKTRGQQVTLRCSPKSGHDTVSWYQQALGQGPQFIFQYYEEEERQRGNFPDRFSGHQFPNYSSELNVNALLLGDSALYLCASSQPLTGDHYEQYFGPGTRLTVT.

Written as DNA, the CDR3 is TGTGCCAGCAGCAGCCGGGACAGGGAATACGAGCAGTACTTC. Amino acids: CASSSRDREYEQYF. The V gene is TRBV5-4, the J gene TRBJ2-7; 9 bases align to TRBD1. The V segment lost 4 bases and the J segment 4 bases; nucleotides outside the gene matches: 6. The CDR3 runs to 14 residues. From germline, CDR1 is SGHNT and CDR2 YYREEE (reference sequence). Using reference TRBV5-4 and TRBJ2-7 for the parts outside the CDR3, the full variable domain is ETGVTQSPTHLIKTRGQQVTLRCSSQSGHNTVSWYQQALGQGPQFIFQYYREEENGRGNFPPRFSGLQFPNYSSELNVNALELDDSALYLCASSSRDREYEQYFGPGTRLTVT.

The rearrangement links TRBV6-2 or TRBV6-3 to TRBJ1-5, with a possible D match to TRBD1 (5 bases). Trimming cost V 6 bases and J 3 bases, with 12 bases left between them. Germline V gives CDR1 MNHEY, CDR2 SVGEGT. The CDR3 length is 14 residues. The CDR3 region has the DNA TGTGCCAGCAGCTCGGACACTTTCAATCAGCCCCAGCATTTT. It encodes CASSSDTFNQPQHF.

The chain joins TRBV21-1 to TRBJ1-3; the table names TRBD1, a call not compared with the DNA. TRBV21-1 is designated a pseudogene. The CDR3 is 17 amino acids. The CDR3 DNA reads TGTGCCAGCAGCAAAGAGGGTCACAGGGGCACTGGAAACACCATATATTTT. The encoded protein is CASSKEGHRGTGNTIYF.

This clone was observed a handful of times. V usage is TRBV7-3 and J usage is TRBJ1-1; unclear D gene. The CDR3 loop spans 13 amino acids. V gave up 5 bases and J gave up 1 base, with 8 bases separating them. Germline V gene sequence: CDR1 SGHTA, CDR2 FQGTGA. The CDR3 sequence: CASSREPNTEAFF. The CDR3 nucleotides read TGTGCCAGCAGCCGCGAACCGAACACTGAAGCTTTCTTT.

CDR3 loop: CASSQDPQGAGSQPQHF. DNA of the CDR3: TGCGCCAGCAGCCAGGACCCGCAGGGGGCAGGCAGTCAGCCCCAGCATTTT. V usage is TRBV5-1 and J usage is TRBJ1-5; 8 bases line up with TRBD1. The trim removed 4 bases at V and 6 bases at J, leaving 15 bases unmatched. Per the germline V gene, CDR1 is SGHRS and CDR2 is YFSETQ. CDR3 length: 17 amino acids.

As concerns this clone: Relative to the germline gene, one junction end is altered; a read error may explain this. The chain has TRBV11-2 and TRBJ1-1; possible D gene TRBD1, 5 bases. The CDR3 length is 14 residues. Germline V lookup: CDR1 SGHAT, CDR2 FQNNGV. For the CDR3, the DNA is TGTGCCAGCAGCTCCCTGAAGGGGAACCCTGAAGCTTTCTTT. Translation: CASSSLKGNPEAFF.

The chain joins TRBV5-1 to TRBJ2-2; D is uncertain. Trimming took off 6 bases at V and 3 bases at J, with 15 bases between the two ends. In germline, CDR1 is SGHRS, CDR2 YFSETQ. This CDR3 has 15 amino acids. This chain's CDR3 is CASTSDTPDTGELFF. The CDR3 region has the DNA TGCGCCAGCACCTCTGACACCCCGGACACCGGGGAGCTGTTTTTT.

The chain combines TRBV25-1 with TRBJ1-6, with D possibly matching TRBD1 (6 bases). Germline V gene data show CDR1 as MGHDK and CDR2 as SYGVNS. CDR3 size: 15 residues. V was pared by 3 bases and J by 10 bases, with 16 bases between. The CDR3 reads CASSELRGSWSPLHF. CDR3 DNA sequence: TGTGCCAGCAGTGAGCTCAGGGGTAGTTGGTCACCCCTCCACTTT.

V and J are TRBV15 and TRBJ1-1, with D possibly being TRBD1 (6 bases). Germline V gene lookup returns CDR1 LNHNV and CDR2 YYDKDF (reference sequence). The CDR3 covers 12 residues. Trimming took 3 bases from V and 11 from J, leaving 13 bases between them. The CDR3 sequence is CATSSPVRGAFF. The CDR3 nucleotides are TGTGCCACCAGCAGCCCGGTTAGGGGGGCTTTCTTT. The full variable domain, rest sourced from reference TRBV15 and TRBJ1-1, is DAMVIQNPRYQVTQFGKPVTLSCSQTLNHNVMYWYQQKSSQAPKLLFHYYDKDFNNEADTPDNFQSRRPNTSFCFLDIRSPGLGDTAMYLCATSSPVRGAFFGQGTRLTVV.

This chain uses TRBV12-3 or TRBV12-4 with TRBJ1-6, with a tentative D call TRBD1 (5 bases). With 6 bases removed from V and 10 bases from J, the gap between germline ends came to 13 bases. This CDR3 comprises 13 residues. The CDR3 DNA reads as TGTGCCAGCAGAAGGCAGGGTCAATCACCCCTCCACTTT. Translated, it gives CASRRQGQSPLHF.

This chain joins TRBV4-1 and TRBJ2-7, with D possibly TRBD1 on 6 matching bases. The CDR3 loop spans 15 amino acids. Trimming removed 5 bases at V and 1 base at J, with 15 bases between. Germline-derived CDR1 and CDR2 are MGHRA and YSYEKL. The CDR3 protein is CASSVSSDRSYEQYF. CDR3 nucleotides: TGCGCCAGCAGCGTCTCCTCTGACAGGTCCTACGAGCAGTACTTC.

The rearrangement joins TRBV7-2 to TRBJ1-4, with TRBD1 as a possible D gene (5 bases). CDR1 and CDR2 (germline): SGHTA, FQGNSA. This CDR3 is built from 16 residues. Trimming cost V 5 bases and J 8 bases, with 21 bases left between them. The CDR3 reads CASSPSEPGGEEKLFF. CDR3 bases: TGTGCCAGCAGCCCCTCGGAACCCGGGGGAGAAGAAAAACTGTTTTTT.

This clone is a singleton in its sample. This chain links TRBV9 with TRBJ1-5; tentative D call: TRBD1 (5 bases). V was clipped by 6 bases and J by 8 bases, with 15 bases between them. Germline V gene sequence: CDR1 SGDLS, CDR2 YYNGEE. This CDR3 has 13 amino acids. Here the CDR3 reads CASNPSGVEPQHF. For the CDR3, the DNA is TGTGCCAGCAACCCCTCGGGGGTAGAGCCCCAGCATTTT.

The chain carries TRBV5-1 and TRBJ1-1, with D unresolved. CDR3 length equals 15 residues. The germline V gene encodes CDR1 SGHRS and CDR2 YFSETQ. Between the trimmed V and J ends, which lost 2 bases and 2 bases, there was a span of 13 bases. This chain's CDR3 is CASSFIPGGNTEAFF. The CDR3, as DNA: TGCGCCAGCAGCTTTATCCCCGGTGGTAACACTGAAGCTTTCTTT.

This chain uses TRBV5-1 with TRBJ1-4; 7 nucleotides agree with TRBD1. Losses at the gene ends were 3 bases for V and 7 bases for J; bases not matched to a gene: 12. In germline, CDR1 is SGHRS, CDR2 YFSETQ. The CDR3 sequence is 16 residues long. The CDR3 nucleotides are TGCGCCAGCAGCTCTGGACAGGAAAGGTCAGCTGAAAAACTGTTTTTT. Amino acids: CASSSGQERSAEKLFF.

The gene calls are TRBV19 and TRBJ2-3; 7 bases map to TRBD2. The junction had 5 bases not matched to a gene; V was cut back by 5 bases and J by 0 bases. From germline, CDR1 is LNHDA and CDR2 SQIVND (reference sequence). This CDR3 region has 15 residues. The CDR3: CASSPRGTSTDTQYF. The CDR3 nucleotides read TGTGCCAGTAGTCCGCGGGGGACGAGCACAGATACGCAGTATTTT.

J is TRBJ2-1 and V is TRBV9, with D tentatively TRBD1 (6 bases). The CDR3 extends over 14 amino acids. Germline V gene lookup returns CDR1 SGDLS and CDR2 YYNGEE. Trimming took 3 bases from V and 5 from J, leaving 12 bases between them. The CDR3 coding sequence is TGTGCCAGCAGCGCCTTAGGACAGCACAATGAGCAGTTCTTC. Its translation is CASSALGQHNEQFF.

This clone was counted a single time. V usage is TRBV6-2 or TRBV6-3 and J usage is TRBJ2-7; a weak D match, TRBD1 (6 bases). The CDR3 spans 15 residues. Per germline, CDR1 MNHEY and CDR2 SVGEGT. Between the trimmed V and J ends, which lost 2 bases and 3 bases, there was a span of 14 bases. The CDR3: CASSYGGGLGYEQYF. CDR3 in DNA: TGTGCCAGCAGTTACGGTGGGGGCCTGGGCTACGAGCAGTACTTC.

This rearrangement joins TRBV29-1 to TRBJ1-4; maybe TRBD1 (6 bases). CDR1 and CDR2 from the germline V gene are SQVTM and ANQGSEA. The ends were cut back, 7 bases at V and 7 bases at J, with 16 bases in the middle. CDR3 length: 13 residues. The CDR3 region is CSAQQGGGEKLFF. The DNA of the CDR3 is TGCAGCGCCCAACAGGGTGGGGGTGAAAAACTGTTTTTT.

This CDR3 is CASTKGDSGANVLTF. DNA for the CDR3: TGCGCCAGCACCAAGGGGGACTCTGGGGCCAACGTCCTGACTTTC. This chain uses TRBV5-1 with TRBJ2-6; D perhaps matches TRBD1 (6 bases). Germline-derived CDR1 and CDR2 are SGHRS and YFSETQ. This CDR3 contains 15 residues. V was clipped by 6 bases and J by 0 bases, with 10 bases between them.

This sequence joins TRBV13 and TRBJ2-7; TRBD1 matches 9 bases. Germline V gives CDR1 PRHDT, CDR2 FYEKMQ (reference sequence). Unmatched junction bases numbered 6, after V lost 7 bases and J lost 2 bases. This CDR3 spans 14 amino acids. CDR3 sequence (DNA): TGTGCCAGCAACCGCCGGGACAGGGCCTACGAGCAGTACTTC. Translating it yields CASNRRDRAYEQYF.

This chain connects TRBV5-6 to TRBJ2-7; TRBD2 matches at 9 bases. V trimming: 4 bases; J trimming: 6 bases; junction bases outside the gene matches: 20. The CDR3 has 18 residues. Germline V gene data show CDR1 as SGHDT and CDR2 as YYEEEE. This CDR3 reads CASSKTKGLASYSIEQYF. In DNA, the CDR3 is TGTGCCAGCAGCAAAACAAAGGGACTAGCATCTTATTCGATCGAGCAGTACTTC.